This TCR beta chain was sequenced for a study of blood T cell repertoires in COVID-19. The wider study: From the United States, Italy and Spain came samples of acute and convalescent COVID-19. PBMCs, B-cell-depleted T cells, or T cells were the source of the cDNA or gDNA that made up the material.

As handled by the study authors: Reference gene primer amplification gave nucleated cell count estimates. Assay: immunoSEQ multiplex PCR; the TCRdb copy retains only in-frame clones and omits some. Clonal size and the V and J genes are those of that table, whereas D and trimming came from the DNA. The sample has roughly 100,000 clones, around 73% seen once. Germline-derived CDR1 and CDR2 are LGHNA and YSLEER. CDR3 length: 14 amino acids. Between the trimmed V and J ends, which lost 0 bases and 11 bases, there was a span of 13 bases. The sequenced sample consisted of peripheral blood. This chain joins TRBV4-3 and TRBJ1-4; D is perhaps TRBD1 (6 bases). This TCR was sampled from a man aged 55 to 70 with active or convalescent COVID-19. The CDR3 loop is CASSQERDNGKLFF. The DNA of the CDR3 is TGCGCCAGCAGCCAAGAAAGGGACAACGGGAAACTGTTTTTT.